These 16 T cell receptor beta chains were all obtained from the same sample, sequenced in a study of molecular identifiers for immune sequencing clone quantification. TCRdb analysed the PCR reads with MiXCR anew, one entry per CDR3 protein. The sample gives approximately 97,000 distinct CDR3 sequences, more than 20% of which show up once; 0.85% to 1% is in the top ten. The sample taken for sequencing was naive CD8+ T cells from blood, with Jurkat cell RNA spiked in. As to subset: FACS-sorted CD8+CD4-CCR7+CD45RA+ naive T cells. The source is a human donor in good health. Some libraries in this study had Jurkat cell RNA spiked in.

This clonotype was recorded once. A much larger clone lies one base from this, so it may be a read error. The CDR3 nucleotides read TGTGCCAGCAGCGTAGAACCAGGGGGTAATTCACCCCTCCACTTT. As protein: CASSVEPGGNSPLHF. The chain recombines TRBV9 with TRBJ1-6; 7 bases align to TRBD1. Germline V gives CDR1 SGDLS, CDR2 YYNGEE. Trimming cost V 0 bases and J 6 bases; bases outside gene matches: 3. This CDR3 contains 15 residues.

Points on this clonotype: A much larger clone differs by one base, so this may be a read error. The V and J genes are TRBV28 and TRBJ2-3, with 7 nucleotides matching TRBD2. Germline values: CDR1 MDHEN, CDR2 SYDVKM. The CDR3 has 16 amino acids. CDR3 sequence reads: CASTKIAGVITGTQYF. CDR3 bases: TGTGCCAGCACCAAAATAGCGGGCGTTATCACAGGTACGCAGTATTTT.

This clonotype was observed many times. CDR3 region: CASSLEADTKNIQYF. In DNA, the CDR3 is TGTGCCAGCAGCTTAGAGGCAGACACCAAAAACATTCAGTACTTC. The chain employs TRBV7-9 and TRBJ2-4, with D hard to call. Germline CDR1 SEHNR, CDR2 FQNEAQ (reference sequence). The CDR3 sequence is 15 residues long. V lost 1 base, J lost 2 bases, and 9 bases lay in between.

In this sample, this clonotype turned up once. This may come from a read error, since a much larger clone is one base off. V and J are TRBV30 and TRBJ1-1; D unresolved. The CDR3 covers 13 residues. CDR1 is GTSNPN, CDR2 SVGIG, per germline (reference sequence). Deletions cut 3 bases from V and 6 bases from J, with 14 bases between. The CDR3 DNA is TGTGCCTGGAGGGTGCCGGGAGTCGCTGAAGCTTTCTTT. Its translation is CAWRVPGVAEAFF. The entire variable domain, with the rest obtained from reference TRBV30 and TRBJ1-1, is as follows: SQTIHQWPATLVQPVGSPLSLECTVEGTSNPNLYWYRQAAGRGLQLLFYSVGIGQISSEVPQNLSASRPQDRQFILSSKKLLLSDSGFYLCAWRVPGVAEAFFGQGTRLTVV.

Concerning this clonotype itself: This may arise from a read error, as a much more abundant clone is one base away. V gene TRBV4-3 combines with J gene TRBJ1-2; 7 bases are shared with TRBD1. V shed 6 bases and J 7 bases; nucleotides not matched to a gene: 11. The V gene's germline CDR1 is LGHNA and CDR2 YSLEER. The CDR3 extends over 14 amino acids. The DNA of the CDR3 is TGCGCCAGCAGACGGGCCGGGACAGACTGTGGCTACACCTTC. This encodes CASRRAGTDCGYTF.

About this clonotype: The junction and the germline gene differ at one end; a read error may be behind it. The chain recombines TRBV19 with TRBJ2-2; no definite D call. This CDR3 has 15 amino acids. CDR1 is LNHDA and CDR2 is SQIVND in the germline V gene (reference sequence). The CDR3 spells CASSIDGSGYGELLF. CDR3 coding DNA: TGTGCCAGTAGTATAGATGGCAGTGGTTATGGAGAGCTGTTATTT.

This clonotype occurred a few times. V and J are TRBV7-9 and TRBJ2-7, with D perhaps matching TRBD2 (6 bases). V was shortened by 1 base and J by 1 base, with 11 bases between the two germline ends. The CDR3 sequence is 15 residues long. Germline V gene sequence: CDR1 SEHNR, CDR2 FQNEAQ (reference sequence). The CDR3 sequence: CASSLDTSISYEQYF. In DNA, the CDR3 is TGTGCCAGCAGCTTAGATACTAGCATTTCCTACGAGCAGTACTTC.

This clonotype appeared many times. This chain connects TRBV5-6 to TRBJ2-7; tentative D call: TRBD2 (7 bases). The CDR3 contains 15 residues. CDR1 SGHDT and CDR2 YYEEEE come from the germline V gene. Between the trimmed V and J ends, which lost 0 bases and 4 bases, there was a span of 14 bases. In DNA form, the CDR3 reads TGTGCCAGCAGCTTGGACGGGGGGCTGATGTACGAGCAGTACTTC. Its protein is CASSLDGGLMYEQYF.

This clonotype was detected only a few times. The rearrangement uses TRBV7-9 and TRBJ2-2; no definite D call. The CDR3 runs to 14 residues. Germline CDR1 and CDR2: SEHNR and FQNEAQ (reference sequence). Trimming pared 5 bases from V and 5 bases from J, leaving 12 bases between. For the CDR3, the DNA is TGTGCCAGCAGCATTCCATCTGGGACCGGGGAGCTGTTTTTT. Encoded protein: CASSIPSGTGELFF.

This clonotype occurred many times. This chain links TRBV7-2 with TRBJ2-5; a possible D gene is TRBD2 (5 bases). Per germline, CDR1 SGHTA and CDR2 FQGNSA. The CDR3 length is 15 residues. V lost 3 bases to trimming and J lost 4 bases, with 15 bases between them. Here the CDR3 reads CASSFRTRARETQYF. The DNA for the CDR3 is TGTGCCAGCAGCTTTCGGACTCGCGCAAGAGAGACCCAGTACTTC.

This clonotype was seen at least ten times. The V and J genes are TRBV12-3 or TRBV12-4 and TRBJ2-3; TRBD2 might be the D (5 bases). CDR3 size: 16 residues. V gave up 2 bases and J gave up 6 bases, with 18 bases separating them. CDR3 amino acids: CASSLWEYQSSDTQYF. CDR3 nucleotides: TGTGCCAGCAGTTTATGGGAGTACCAAAGCTCTGATACGCAGTATTTT.

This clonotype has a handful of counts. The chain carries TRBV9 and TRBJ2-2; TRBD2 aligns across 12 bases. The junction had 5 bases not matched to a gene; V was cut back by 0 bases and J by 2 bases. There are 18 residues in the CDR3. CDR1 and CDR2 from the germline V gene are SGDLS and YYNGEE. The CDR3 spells CASSVDPSGRVNTGELFF. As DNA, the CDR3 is TGTGCCAGCAGCGTAGATCCTAGCGGGAGGGTAAACACCGGGGAGCTGTTTTTT.

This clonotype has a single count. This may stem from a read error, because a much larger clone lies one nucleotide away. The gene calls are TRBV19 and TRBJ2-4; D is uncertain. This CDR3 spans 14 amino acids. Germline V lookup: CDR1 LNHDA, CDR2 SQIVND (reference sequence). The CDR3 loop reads CASSNSVAKNVQYF. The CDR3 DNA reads TGTGCCAGTAGTAACAGCGTAGCCAAAAACGTTCAGTACTTC. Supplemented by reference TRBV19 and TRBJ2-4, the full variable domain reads DGGITQSPKYLFRKEGQNVTLSCEQNLNHDAMYWYRQDPGQGLRLIYYSQIVNDFQKGDIAEGYSVSREKKESFPLTVTSAQKNPTAFYLCASSNSVAKNVQYFGAGTRLSVL.

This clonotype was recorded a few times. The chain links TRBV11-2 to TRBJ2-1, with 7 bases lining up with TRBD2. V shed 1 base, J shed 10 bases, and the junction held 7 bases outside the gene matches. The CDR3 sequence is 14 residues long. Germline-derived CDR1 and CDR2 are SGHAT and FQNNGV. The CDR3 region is CASSLGGLGDEQFF. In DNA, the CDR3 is TGTGCCAGCAGCTTAGGTGGACTAGGTGACGAGCAGTTCTTC.

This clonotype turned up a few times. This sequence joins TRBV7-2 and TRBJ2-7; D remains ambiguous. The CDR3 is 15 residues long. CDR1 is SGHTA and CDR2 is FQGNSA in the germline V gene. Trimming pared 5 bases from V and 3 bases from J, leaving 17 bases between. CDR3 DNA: TGTGCCAGCAGCCCTCCTTCATTCCCGGGCTACGAGCAGTACTTC. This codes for CASSPPSFPGYEQYF.

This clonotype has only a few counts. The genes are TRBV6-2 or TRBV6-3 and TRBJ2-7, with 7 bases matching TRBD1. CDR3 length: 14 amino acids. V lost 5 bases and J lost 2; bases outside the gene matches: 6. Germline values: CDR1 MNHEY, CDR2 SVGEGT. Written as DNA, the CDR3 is TGTGCCAGCAGTCACAGGGACAGACCCTACGAGCAGTACTTC. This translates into CASSHRDRPYEQYF.